The subject of this entry is one TCR beta chain. What it binds is unknown. These data are taken from a study of CD8 T cells in ankylosing spondylitis. The CDR3 runs to 15 residues. Germline CDR1 reads MNHEY; CDR2 reads SVGAGI. The germline V and J ends were trimmed by 4 bases and 7 bases, with 19 bases remaining between them. General study results and limits: Made up of several highly homologous variants, a TCR beta motif appeared characteristic of ankylosing spondylitis blood. Clones linked to the disease showed a CD8+ phenotype. They occurred at relatively low frequencies in peripheral blood. Existing reports had already noted some motif variants in reactive arthritis synovial fluid and blood.

Each CDR3 protein is one row after TCRdb ran MiXCR on the 5' RACE reads. The sample records 250,000 to 300,000 distinct CDR3 sequences, 20% being singletons. The chain carries TRBV6-5 and TRBJ1-1; a possible D gene is TRBD1 (5 bases). This receptor was obtained from a male donor with ankylosing spondylitis or in good health (not recorded which). The source material was blood, either unsorted or a sorted T cell fraction (not recorded which). CDR3 bases: TGTGCCAGCAGTTGGGGGGGTACGGGACTAAATGAAGCTTTCTTT. Protein: CASSWGGTGLNEAFF.